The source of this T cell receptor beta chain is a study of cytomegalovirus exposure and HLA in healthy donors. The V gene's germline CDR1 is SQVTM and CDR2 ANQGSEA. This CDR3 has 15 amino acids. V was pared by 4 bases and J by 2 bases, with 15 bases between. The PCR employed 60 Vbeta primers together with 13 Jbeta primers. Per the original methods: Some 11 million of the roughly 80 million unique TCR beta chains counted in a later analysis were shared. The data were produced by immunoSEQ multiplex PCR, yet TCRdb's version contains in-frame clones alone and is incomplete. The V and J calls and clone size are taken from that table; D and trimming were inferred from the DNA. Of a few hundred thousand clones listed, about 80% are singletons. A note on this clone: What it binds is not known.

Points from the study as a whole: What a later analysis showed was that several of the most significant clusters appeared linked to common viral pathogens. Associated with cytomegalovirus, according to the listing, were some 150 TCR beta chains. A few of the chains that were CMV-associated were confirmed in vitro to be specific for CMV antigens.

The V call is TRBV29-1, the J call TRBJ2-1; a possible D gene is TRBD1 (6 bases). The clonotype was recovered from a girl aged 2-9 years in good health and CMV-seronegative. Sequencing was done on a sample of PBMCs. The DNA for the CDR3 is TGCAGCGTTGTCCCCGAGAACAGGGCCTACAATGAGCAGTTCTTC. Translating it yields CSVVPENRAYNEQFF.